One sample yielded the 16 T cell receptor beta chains listed below, sequenced in a study of T cell responses to AZD1222 COVID-19 vaccine. Libraries were prepared by immunoSEQ multiplex PCR; TCRdb keeps only in-frame clonotypes and omits some of them. The sample yields 120,000 or so clones, about 92% seen once. The starting material was peripheral blood, obtained 28 days after the second AZD1222 dose. These receptors were obtained from an adult who received the AZD1222 COVID-19 vaccine.

The V and J genes are TRBV10-3 and TRBJ1-2; 7 nucleotides agree with TRBD1. Trimming at V came to 0 bases and at J to 1 base, leaving 11 bases not matched to a gene. The CDR3 is made up of 18 amino acids. The germline V gene has CDR1 ENHRY and CDR2 SYGVKD. The CDR3 is CAISESGAQGNNNYGYTF. The DNA of the CDR3 is TGTGCCATCAGTGAGTCAGGGGCACAGGGGAATAATAACTATGGCTACACCTTC.

The chain is built from TRBV19 and TRBJ1-5, with a tentative D call TRBD1 (5 bases). CDR1 and CDR2 (germline): LNHDA, SQIVND (reference sequence). The length of the CDR3 is 15 residues. With 5 bases removed from V and 7 bases from J, the gap between germline ends came to 18 bases. The CDR3 spells CASSQTGGQGQPQHF. The CDR3 coding sequence is TGTGCCAGTAGTCAAACGGGAGGCCAGGGCCAGCCCCAGCATTTT.

The chain recombines TRBV2 with TRBJ1-2, with D unclear. Trimming stripped 8 bases from V and 5 bases from J, with 12 bases between. Germline loops: CDR1 SNHLY, CDR2 FYNNEI. The CDR3 loop spans 12 amino acids. CDR3 loop: CASRSMPYGYTF. Written as DNA, the CDR3 is TGTGCCAGCCGAAGTATGCCTTATGGCTACACCTTC.

V is TRBV5-1 and J is TRBJ1-1; TRBD1 matches at 7 bases. The germline V gene has CDR1 SGHRS and CDR2 YFSETQ. The CDR3 runs to 16 residues. With V trimmed by 0 bases and J by 1 base, 6 bases remained unmatched. The CDR3 bases are TGCGCCAGCAGCTTGGGGGGGACAGAGCCGAACACTGAAGCTTTCTTT. It codes for CASSLGGTEPNTEAFF.

The V and J genes are TRBV29-1 and TRBJ1-1, with a possible D match to TRBD1 (5 bases). V lost 5 bases and J 8 bases, leaving 21 bases between the germline ends. Germline V gene lookup returns CDR1 SQVTM and CDR2 ANQGSEA. The CDR3 sequence is 14 residues long. CDR3 sequence reads: CSVTTGDLRGEAFF. The CDR3 DNA follows: TGCAGCGTTACTACGGGGGATCTTCGGGGGGAAGCTTTCTTT.

This chain links TRBV6-5 with TRBJ1-5; 7 bases are a match to TRBD1. The CDR3 length is 15 residues. V dropped 8 bases and J dropped 6; count of bases not matched to a gene: 13. Germline values: CDR1 MNHEY, CDR2 SVGAGI. In nucleotides, the CDR3 is TGTGCCAGCGACAGGGAGGGGCCTTTCCGTCAGCCCCAGCATTTT. Protein sequence: CASDREGPFRQPQHF.

This chain uses TRBV3-1 (or the pseudogene TRBV3-2) with TRBJ2-7; D is perhaps TRBD1 or TRBD2 (5 bases each). CDR3 length: 14 amino acids. CDR1 is LGHDT and CDR2 is YNNKEL in the germline V gene (reference sequence). V lost 7 bases, J lost 0 bases, and 13 bases lay in between. This chain's CDR3 is CASTDKGSSYEQYF. CDR3 DNA: TGTGCCAGCACCGACAAGGGGAGCTCCTACGAGCAGTACTTC.

V usage is TRBV28 and J usage is TRBJ1-3; tentatively, D is TRBD1 (6 bases). The CDR3 runs to 15 residues. V dropped 2 bases and J dropped 3 bases, with 11 bases sitting between them. Looked up from germline, CDR1 is MDHEN and CDR2 is SYDVKM. Written as DNA, the CDR3 is TGTGCCAGCAGTTTAAATGGGGGGCGTGGAAACACCATATATTTT. Its protein product is CASSLNGGRGNTIYF.

This clone was seen only a few times. CDR3 DNA: TGTGCCAGTAGTATGGGGGCGGGAGCCGGAATTCGAGATGAGCAGTTCTTC. Translated: CASSMGAGAGIRDEQFF. This chain uses TRBV19 with TRBJ2-1; tentatively, D is TRBD2 (7 bases). Germline loops: CDR1 LNHDA, CDR2 SQIVND (reference sequence). The V end lost 3 bases, the J end lost 8 bases, and 23 bases lay between the germline ends. This CDR3 has 17 residues.

This chain uses TRBV12-1 with TRBJ2-7; the table's D call of TRBD2 was not tested on the DNA. TRBV12-1 is assigned pseudogene status. This CDR3 has 15 residues. CDR3 protein: CASSPQDPGGCEQYF. In DNA form, the CDR3 reads TGTGCCAGCAGCCCTCAAGATCCGGGAGGATGCGAGCAGTACTTC.

The chain combines TRBV19 with TRBJ2-3, with D hard to call. V lost 5 bases and J 0 bases, leaving 6 bases between the germline ends. The CDR3 contains 13 residues. The germline V gene has CDR1 LNHDA and CDR2 SQIVND (reference sequence). CDR3 amino acids: CASSSLSTDTQYF. The CDR3 nucleotides read TGTGCCAGTAGTTCCCTAAGCACAGATACGCAGTATTTT.

With respect to this clone: The junction shows a germline mismatch at one end, possibly a read error. The chain couples TRBV7-7 to TRBJ2-1, with a tentative D call TRBD2 (5 bases). CDR3 length: 14 residues. Germline CDR1 is SSHAT and CDR2 is FNYEAQ (reference sequence). CDR3 DNA sequence: TGTGCTAGCAGCTCCCGGGGAGATGGCAATGAGCAGTTCTTC. Amino acids: CASSSRGDGNEQFF.

This sequence joins TRBV11-2 and TRBJ2-7; 7 positions match TRBD1. The CDR3 is 13 amino acids. After removal of 5 bases from V and 1 base from J, the junction contained 2 bases not matched to a gene. Per germline, CDR1 SGHAT and CDR2 FQNNGV. CDR3 loop: CASSMDRSYEQYF. The CDR3 DNA is TGTGCCAGCAGCATGGACAGGTCCTACGAGCAGTACTTC.

This clone was seen a single time. V and J are TRBV24-1 and TRBJ2-1, with 7 bases lining up with TRBD2. This CDR3 is built from 15 residues. Per the germline V gene, CDR1 is KGHDR and CDR2 is SFDVKD. V dropped 0 bases and J dropped 6; count of bases not matched to a gene: 4. Here the CDR3 reads CATSDLAGDLNEQFF. The DNA of the CDR3 is TGTGCCACCAGTGATTTGGCGGGAGACCTCAATGAGCAGTTCTTC.

J is TRBJ1-3 and V is TRBV2; D uncertain. Trimming took 5 bases from V and 3 from J, leaving 8 bases between them. CDR3 length: 13 amino acids. The germline gives CDR1 SNHLY, CDR2 FYNNEI. CDR3 nucleotide sequence: TGTGCCAGCAGTTCGGGCAGTGGAAACACCATATATTTT. Residues: CASSSGSGNTIYF.

V and J are TRBV28 and TRBJ2-7; 7 bases line up with TRBD2. V trimming: 5 bases; J trimming: 3 bases; junction bases outside the gene matches: 10. Germline CDR1 is MDHEN and CDR2 is SYDVKM. This CDR3 spans 15 amino acids. CDR3 DNA sequence: TGTGCCAGCAGTCCCTGGGGGGGGAGGAGCTACGAGCAGTACTTC. Encoded protein: CASSPWGGRSYEQYF.